This T cell receptor (beta chain) was recorded in a study of blood T cells in healthy people across ages. Study conclusions and caveats: PBMCs were not sorted, which prevented a conclusive comparison of naive versus antigen-experienced cells. Naive T cell percentage strongly correlated with TCR beta diversity. TCR beta diversity per million T cells fell roughly linearly with age.

The CDR3 spans 15 residues. The germline CDR1 and CDR2 sequences are SGHRS and YFSETQ. Healthy Caucasians from Russia aged about 6 to 95 served as donors. With respect to this clonotype: As yet, its antigen is unknown. A clone one base away is much larger, so this may be a read error.

A second PCR of 7 to 11 cycles used a sample-barcoded 5' primer and a J-beta primer mix. TCRdb analysed the 5' RACE reads with MiXCR anew, one entry per CDR3 protein. Among hundreds of thousands of distinct CDR3 sequences, less than 35% were seen once, and the ten largest hold 17%. This chain connects TRBV5-1 to TRBJ2-7, with 8 bases matching TRBD2. Sequences were obtained from blood. The receptor's source is an elderly woman in good health. In DNA form, the CDR3 reads TGCGCCAGCAGCTTGAATAGCGGGGACTCCTACGAGCAGCACTTC. The encoded protein is CASSLNSGDSYEQHF.